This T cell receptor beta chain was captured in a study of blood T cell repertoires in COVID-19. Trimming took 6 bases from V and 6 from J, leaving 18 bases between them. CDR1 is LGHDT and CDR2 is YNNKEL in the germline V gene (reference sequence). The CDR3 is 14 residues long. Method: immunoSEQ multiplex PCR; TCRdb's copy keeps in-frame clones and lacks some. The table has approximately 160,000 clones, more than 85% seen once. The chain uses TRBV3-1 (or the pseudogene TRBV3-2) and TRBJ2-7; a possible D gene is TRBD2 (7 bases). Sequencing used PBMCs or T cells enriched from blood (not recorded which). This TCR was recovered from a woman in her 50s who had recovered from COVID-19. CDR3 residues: CASRHLGGGGEQYF. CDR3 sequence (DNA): TGTGCCAGCAGACACTTAGGGGGGGGCGGCGAGCAGTACTTC.